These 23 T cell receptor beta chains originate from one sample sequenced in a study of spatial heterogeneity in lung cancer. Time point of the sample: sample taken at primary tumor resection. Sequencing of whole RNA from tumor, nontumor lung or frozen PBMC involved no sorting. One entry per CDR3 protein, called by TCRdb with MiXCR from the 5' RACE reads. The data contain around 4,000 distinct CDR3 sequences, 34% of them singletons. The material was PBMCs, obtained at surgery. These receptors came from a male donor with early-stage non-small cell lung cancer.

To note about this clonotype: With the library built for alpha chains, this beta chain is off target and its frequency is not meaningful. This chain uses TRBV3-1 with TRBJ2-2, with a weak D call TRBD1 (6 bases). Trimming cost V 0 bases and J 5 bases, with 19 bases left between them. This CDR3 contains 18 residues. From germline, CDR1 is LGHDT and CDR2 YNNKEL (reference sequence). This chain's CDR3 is CASSQESGARPWTGELFF. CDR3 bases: TGTGCCAGCAGCCAAGAATCAGGGGCCCGTCCGTGGACCGGGGAGCTGTTTTTT.

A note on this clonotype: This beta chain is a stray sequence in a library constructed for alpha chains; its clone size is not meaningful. The CDR3 nucleotides are TGTGCCAGCAGCTTAGTGCAGAACGCGAACACCGGGGAGCTGTTTTTT. Residues: CASSLVQNANTGELFF. V and J are TRBV7-3 and TRBJ2-2; D gene ambiguous. Per the germline V gene, CDR1 is SGHTA and CDR2 is FQGTGA. Trimming removed 2 bases at V and 0 bases at J, with 10 bases between. The CDR3 length is 16 residues.

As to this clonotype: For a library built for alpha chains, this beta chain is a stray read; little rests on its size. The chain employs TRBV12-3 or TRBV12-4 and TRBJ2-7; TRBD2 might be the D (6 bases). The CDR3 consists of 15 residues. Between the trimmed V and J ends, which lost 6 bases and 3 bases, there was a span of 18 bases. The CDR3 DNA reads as TGTGCCAGCAGCACCGGTCGGGGGACGGGCTACGAGCAGTACTTC. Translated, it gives CASSTGRGTGYEQYF.

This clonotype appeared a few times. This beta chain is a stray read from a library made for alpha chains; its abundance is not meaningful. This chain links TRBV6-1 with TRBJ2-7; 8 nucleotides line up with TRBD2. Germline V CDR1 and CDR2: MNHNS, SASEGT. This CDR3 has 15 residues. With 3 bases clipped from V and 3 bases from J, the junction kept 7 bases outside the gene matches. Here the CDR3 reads CASSESTSAHYEQYF. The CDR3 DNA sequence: TGTGCCAGCAGTGAGTCGACTAGCGCCCACTACGAGCAGTACTTC.

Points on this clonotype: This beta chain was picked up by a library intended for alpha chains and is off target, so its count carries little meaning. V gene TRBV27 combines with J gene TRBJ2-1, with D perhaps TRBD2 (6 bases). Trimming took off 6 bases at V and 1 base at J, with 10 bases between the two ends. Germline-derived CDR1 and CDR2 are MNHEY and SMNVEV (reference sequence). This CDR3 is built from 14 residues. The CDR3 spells CASRAGLSYNEQFF. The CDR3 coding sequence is TGTGCCAGCAGGGCAGGACTATCCTACAATGAGCAGTTCTTC.

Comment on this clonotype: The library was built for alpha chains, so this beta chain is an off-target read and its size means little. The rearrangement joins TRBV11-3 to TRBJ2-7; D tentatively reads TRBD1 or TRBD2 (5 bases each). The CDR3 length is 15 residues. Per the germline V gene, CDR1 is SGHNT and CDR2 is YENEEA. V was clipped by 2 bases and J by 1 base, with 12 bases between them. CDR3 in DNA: TGTGCCAGCAGCTTAAGTGGGGGACCTTCCTACGAGCAGTACTTC. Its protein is CASSLSGGPSYEQYF.

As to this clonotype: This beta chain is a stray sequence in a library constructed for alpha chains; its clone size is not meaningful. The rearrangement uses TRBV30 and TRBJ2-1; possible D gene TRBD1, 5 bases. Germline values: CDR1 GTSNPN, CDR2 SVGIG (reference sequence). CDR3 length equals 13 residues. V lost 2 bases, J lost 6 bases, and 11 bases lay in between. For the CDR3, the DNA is TGTGCCTGGAGTTCAGGGATGGGCAATGAGCAGTTCTTC. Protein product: CAWSSGMGNEQFF.

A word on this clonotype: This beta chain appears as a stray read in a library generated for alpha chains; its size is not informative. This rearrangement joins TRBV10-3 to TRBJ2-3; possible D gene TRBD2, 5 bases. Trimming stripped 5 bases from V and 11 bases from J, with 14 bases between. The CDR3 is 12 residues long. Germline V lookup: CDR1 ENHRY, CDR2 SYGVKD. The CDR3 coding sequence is TGTGCCATCAGTCAGGACTCCTCATTGCAGTATTTT. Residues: CAISQDSSLQYF.

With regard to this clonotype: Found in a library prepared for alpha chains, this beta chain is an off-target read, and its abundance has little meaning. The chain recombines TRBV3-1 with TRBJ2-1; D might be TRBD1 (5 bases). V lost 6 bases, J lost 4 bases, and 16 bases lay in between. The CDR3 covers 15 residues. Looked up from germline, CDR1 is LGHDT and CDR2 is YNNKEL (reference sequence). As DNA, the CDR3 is TGTGCCAGCAGTTACGCCCCAGGGAAATACAATGAGCAGTTCTTC. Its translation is CASSYAPGKYNEQFF.

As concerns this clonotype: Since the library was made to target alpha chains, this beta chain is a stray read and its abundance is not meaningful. The CDR3 is CATIFPGPPSSYEQYF. CDR3 DNA: TGTGCCACAATCTTCCCCGGACCGCCCAGCTCCTACGAGCAGTACTTC. The chain combines TRBV2 with TRBJ2-7; D ambiguous. V was trimmed by 10 bases and J by 0 bases, leaving 22 bases between them. CDR1 and CDR2 (germline): SNHLY, FYNNEI. The CDR3 spans 16 residues.

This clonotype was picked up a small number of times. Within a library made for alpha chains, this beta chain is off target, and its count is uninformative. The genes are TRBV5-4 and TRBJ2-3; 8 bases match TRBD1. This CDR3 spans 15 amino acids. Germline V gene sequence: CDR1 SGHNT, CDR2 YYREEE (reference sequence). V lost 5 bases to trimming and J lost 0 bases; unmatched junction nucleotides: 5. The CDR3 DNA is TGTGCCAGCAGTCCGAACAGGGGGAGCACAGATACGCAGTATTTT. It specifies CASSPNRGSTDTQYF.

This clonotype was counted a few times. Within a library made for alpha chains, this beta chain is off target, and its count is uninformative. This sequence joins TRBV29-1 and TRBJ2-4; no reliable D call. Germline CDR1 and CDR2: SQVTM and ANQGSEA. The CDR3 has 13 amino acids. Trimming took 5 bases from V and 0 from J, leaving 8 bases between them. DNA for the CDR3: TGCAGCGTTCGGTTATTAGCCAAAAACATTCAGTACTTC. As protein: CSVRLLAKNIQYF.

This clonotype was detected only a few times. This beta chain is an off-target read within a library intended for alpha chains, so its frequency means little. In DNA form, the CDR3 reads TGTGCCAGCAGTCCCACGGGCCCCTCCGTCACAGATACGCAGTATTTT. Protein product: CASSPTGPSVTDTQYF. This chain joins TRBV27 and TRBJ2-3; D is unclear. Germline assignment: CDR1 MNHEY and CDR2 SMNVEV (reference sequence). Trimming removed 5 bases from V and 2 bases from J, with 17 bases in between. The CDR3 is made up of 16 amino acids.

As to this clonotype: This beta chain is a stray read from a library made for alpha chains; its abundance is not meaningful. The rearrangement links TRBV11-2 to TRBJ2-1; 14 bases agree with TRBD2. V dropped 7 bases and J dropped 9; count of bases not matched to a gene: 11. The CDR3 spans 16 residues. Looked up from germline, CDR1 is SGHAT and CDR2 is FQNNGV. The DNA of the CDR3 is TGTGCCAGCACCAAAGCCGGGACTAGCGGGAGTGTTGAGCAGTTCTTC. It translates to CASTKAGTSGSVEQFF.

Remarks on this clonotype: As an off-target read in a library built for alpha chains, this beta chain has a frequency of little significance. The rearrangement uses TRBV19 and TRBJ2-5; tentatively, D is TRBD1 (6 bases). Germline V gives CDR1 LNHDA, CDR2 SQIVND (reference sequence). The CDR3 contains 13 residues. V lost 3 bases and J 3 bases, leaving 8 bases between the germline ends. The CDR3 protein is CASSMDREETQYF. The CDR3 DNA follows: TGTGCCAGTAGTATGGACAGAGAAGAGACCCAGTACTTC.

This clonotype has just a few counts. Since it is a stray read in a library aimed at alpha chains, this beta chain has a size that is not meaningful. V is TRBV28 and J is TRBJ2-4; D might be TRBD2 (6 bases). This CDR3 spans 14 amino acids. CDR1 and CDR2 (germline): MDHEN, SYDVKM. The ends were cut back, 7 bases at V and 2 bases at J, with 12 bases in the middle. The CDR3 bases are TGTGCCAGCACCTGGGGGGTGACCAAAAACATTCAGTACTTC. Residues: CASTWGVTKNIQYF.

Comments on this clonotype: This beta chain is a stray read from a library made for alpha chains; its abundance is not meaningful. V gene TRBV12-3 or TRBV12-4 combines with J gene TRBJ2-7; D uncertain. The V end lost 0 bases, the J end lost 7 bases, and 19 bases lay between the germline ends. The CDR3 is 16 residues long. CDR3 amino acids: CASSLARLDPVGEQYF. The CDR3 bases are TGTGCCAGCAGTTTAGCGCGGTTGGACCCGGTCGGGGAGCAGTACTTC.

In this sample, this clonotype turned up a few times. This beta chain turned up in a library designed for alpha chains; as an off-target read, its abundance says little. In DNA form, the CDR3 reads TGTGCCAGCAATCAAGGGGGGCAGAACACCGGGGAGCTGTTTTTT. Encoded protein: CASNQGGQNTGELFF. The J gene is TRBJ2-2, the V gene TRBV5-4; TRBD1 or TRBD2 may be the D gene (6 bases each). CDR3 length: 15 amino acids. Germline V lookup: CDR1 SGHNT, CDR2 YYREEE (reference sequence). The germline V and J ends were trimmed by 6 bases and 1 base, with 13 bases remaining between them.

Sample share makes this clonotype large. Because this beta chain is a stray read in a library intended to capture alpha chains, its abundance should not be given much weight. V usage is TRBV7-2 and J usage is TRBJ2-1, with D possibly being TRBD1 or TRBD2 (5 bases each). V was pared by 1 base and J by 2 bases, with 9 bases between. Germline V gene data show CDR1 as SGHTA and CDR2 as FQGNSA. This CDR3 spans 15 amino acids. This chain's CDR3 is CASSLEQGAYNEQFF. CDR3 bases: TGTGCCAGCAGCTTAGAGCAGGGAGCCTACAATGAGCAGTTCTTC. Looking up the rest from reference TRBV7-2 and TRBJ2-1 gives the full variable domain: GAGVSQSPSNKVTEKGKDVELRCDPISGHTALYWYRQSLGQGLEFLIYFQGNSAPDKSGLPSDRFSAERTGGSVSTLTIQRTQQEDSAVYLCASSLEQGAYNEQFFGPGTRLTVL.

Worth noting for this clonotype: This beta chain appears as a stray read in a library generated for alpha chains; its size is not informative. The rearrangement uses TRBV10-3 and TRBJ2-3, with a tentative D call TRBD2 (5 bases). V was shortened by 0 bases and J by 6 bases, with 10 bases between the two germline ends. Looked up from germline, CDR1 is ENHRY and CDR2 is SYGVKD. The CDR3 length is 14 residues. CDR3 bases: TGTGCCATCAGTGAGTCACGAGCGGATGATACGCAGTATTTT. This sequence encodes CAISESRADDTQYF.

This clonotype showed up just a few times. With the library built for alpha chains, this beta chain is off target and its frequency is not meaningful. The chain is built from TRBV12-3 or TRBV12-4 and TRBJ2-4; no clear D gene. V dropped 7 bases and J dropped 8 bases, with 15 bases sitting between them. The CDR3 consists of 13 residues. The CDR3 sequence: CASNRAGSYIQYF. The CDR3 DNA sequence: TGTGCCAGCAACCGGGCCGGGTCATACATTCAGTACTTC.

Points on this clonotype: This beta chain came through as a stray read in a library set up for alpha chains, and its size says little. The DNA of the CDR3 is TGTGCCAGCAGTGAATTTATAGCCGCCCTTACTCCAAAAAGAGCAACTAATGAAAAACTGTTTTTT. Translation gives CASSEFIAALTPKRATNEKLFF. The chain has TRBV25-1 and TRBJ1-4, with D uncertain. Germline V gene lookup returns CDR1 MGHDK and CDR2 SYGVNS. The CDR3 has 22 amino acids. With 1 base removed from V and 0 bases from J, the gap between germline ends came to 27 bases.

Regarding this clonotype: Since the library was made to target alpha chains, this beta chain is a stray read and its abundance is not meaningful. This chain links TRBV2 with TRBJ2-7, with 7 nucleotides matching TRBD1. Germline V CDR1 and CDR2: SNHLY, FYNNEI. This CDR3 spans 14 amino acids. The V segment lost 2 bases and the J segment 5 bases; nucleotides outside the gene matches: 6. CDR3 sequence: CASSETRGNHEQYF. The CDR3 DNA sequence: TGTGCCAGCAGTGAAACCAGGGGGAACCACGAGCAGTACTTC.